This TCR beta chain was found in a study of CD8 T cells in ankylosing spondylitis (dated by TCRdb to the late 2010s). In the study overall: To find TCR variants linked to disease, the study profiled T cell receptor beta repertoires in ankylosing spondylitis patients and healthy donors. Peripheral blood was sampled, and synovial fluid was also collected from ankylosing spondylitis patients. The full study cohort was made up of approximately 24 ankylosing spondylitis patients and 108 healthy donors. On the study overall, not on this receptor specifically: According to the report, matched synovial fluid samples from ankylosing spondylitis patients were significantly enriched for the disease-linked clones. Some TCR beta motif variants had previously been reported in synovial fluid and blood of reactive arthritis patients, which suggested common disease-initiation mechanisms. In peripheral blood, the disease-linked clones were found at relatively low frequencies and had a CD8+ phenotype. A TCR beta motif of fewer than 10 highly homologous amino acid variants appeared characteristic of blood from ankylosing spondylitis patients.

V loses 1 base, J loses 6 bases, and the germline ends lie 12 bases apart. Its CDR3 holds 14 amino acids, cysteine through phenylalanine. CDR3 DNA is the only sequence kept; it has 42 bases, read in frame from the first base. For CDR1 and CDR2, the germline V gene lists SGHAT and FQNNGV. Sequencing used an Illumina HiSeq 2500. Quantitative 5'-RACE with molecular barcodes was the method used to prepare the TCR beta libraries. The authors processed their data as follows. Disease-linked TCR variants were identified with a new computational method built on a probabilistic model of VDJ rearrangement. TCRdb reanalyzed the raw reads on its own, using fastp at Q25 for trimming and MiXCR for clone calling, and kept in-frame beta chains. Records with the same CDR3 protein are collapsed into one entry carrying the most frequent genes and DNA. The V and J calls shown here were made by TCRdb, not taken from the authors' results. This sample lists approximately 400,000 distinct CDR3 sequences; 25% to 30% were detected once. 0.89% of the sample is held by the ten biggest clonotypes.

With regard to this clonotype: The target of this receptor is not known. There are no base qualities to consult, and no much larger clone falls within one base.

The receptor was derived from a male donor with ankylosing spondylitis. The specimen was blood, either unsorted or a sorted T cell fraction (not recorded which). The chain links TRBV11-2 with TRBJ1-1, with an unclear D gene assignment. The DNA sequence reads TGTGCCAGCAGCTTAGGTTCGGGGTTCGCTGAAGCTTTCTTT. Translated, this gives CASSLGSGFAEAFF.